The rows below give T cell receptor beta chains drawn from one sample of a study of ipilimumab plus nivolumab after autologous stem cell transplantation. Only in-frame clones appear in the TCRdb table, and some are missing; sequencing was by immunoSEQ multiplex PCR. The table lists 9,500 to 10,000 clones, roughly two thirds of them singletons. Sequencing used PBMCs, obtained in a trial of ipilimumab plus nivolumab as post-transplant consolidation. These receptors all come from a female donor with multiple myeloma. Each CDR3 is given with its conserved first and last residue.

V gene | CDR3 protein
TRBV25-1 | CASRPGTGGAPLHF
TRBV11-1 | CASSLLGGYGYTF
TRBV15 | CATSRGSLYEQYF
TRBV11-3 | CASSSSDTQYF
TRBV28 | CASSSGEGVADGYTF
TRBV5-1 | CASSDWTSGLTDTQYF
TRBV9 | CASSVVGSSYNEQFF
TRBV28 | CASRPGREGLYEQYF
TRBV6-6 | CASREGVSNQPQHF
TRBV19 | CASSTSQGFEAFF
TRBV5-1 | CASSLMLAGGIDTQYF
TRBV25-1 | CASSERQGGKETQYF
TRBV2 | CASSESTSGGTDTQYF
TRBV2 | CASSQEGFEQYF
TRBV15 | CATSRVAGTTGEQYF
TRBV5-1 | CASRHPGQGYEQYF
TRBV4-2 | CASSHGTVSYEQYF
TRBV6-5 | CASSYAGTGSYEQYF
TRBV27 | CASSLTTGKVTGELFF
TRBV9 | CASSPHGASGSDDEQFF
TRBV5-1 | CASSLRTATSGANVLTF
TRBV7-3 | CASSRGLAGGPGNEQFF
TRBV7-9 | CASSTDVQGAYEQYF
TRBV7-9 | CATRGQGTQYF
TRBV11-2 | CASSKITRSTDTQYF
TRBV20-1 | CSASMGNTQYF
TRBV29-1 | CSVRTDQETQYF